These 15 T cell receptor beta chains came from one sample sequenced in a study of graft-versus-host responses after intestinal transplantation. Some clones are missing from TCRdb's copy, which holds only in-frame ones; the method was immunoSEQ multiplex PCR. Seen here are about 80,000 clones, approximately 90% observed once, and the top ten hold about 0.63%. This sample comprised PBMCs, obtained 98 days after intestinal transplantation. The receptors derive from a human patient who received an intestinal transplant, so some T cells may come from the graft donor.

V usage is TRBV15 and J usage is TRBJ1-5; possibly TRBD1 for D (5 bases). This CDR3 spans 16 amino acids. Trimming took 2 bases from V and 2 from J, leaving 13 bases between them. The germline V gene encodes CDR1 LNHNV and CDR2 YYDKDF (reference sequence). As DNA, the CDR3 is TGTGCCACCAGCAGACCCTCGGGGGGTGGCAATCAGCCCCAGCATTTT. Encoded protein: CATSRPSGGGNQPQHF.

In nucleotides, the CDR3 is TGTGCCAGCAGTTCCGGGACAGGGTCCTACGAGCAGTACTTC. This sequence encodes CASSSGTGSYEQYF. The rearrangement links TRBV6-1 to TRBJ2-7, with 9 bases identical to TRBD1. V trimming: 5 bases; J trimming: 1 base; junction bases outside the gene matches: 3. From germline, CDR1 is MNHNS and CDR2 SASEGT. The CDR3 is made up of 14 amino acids.

The rearrangement joins TRBV6-6 to TRBJ2-7; D is unclear. This CDR3 is built from 12 residues. Germline V CDR1 and CDR2: MNHNY, SVGAGI (reference sequence). Between the trimmed V and J ends, which lost 6 bases and 4 bases, there was a span of 10 bases. CDR3 amino acids: CASSRTTYEQYF. CDR3 in DNA: TGTGCCAGCAGCCGAACCACTTACGAGCAGTACTTC.

The chain has TRBV28 and TRBJ1-1; unclear D gene. The CDR3 has 13 amino acids. Between the trimmed V and J ends, which lost 3 bases and 1 base, there was a span of 6 bases. Germline CDR1 MDHEN, CDR2 SYDVKM. CDR3 in amino acids: CASSLSANTEAFF. CDR3 nucleotides: TGTGCCAGCAGTTTGAGTGCGAACACTGAAGCTTTCTTT.

The chain is built from TRBV4-2 and TRBJ2-2, with TRBD2 identical over 10 bases. In germline, CDR1 is LGHNA, CDR2 YNFKEQ. Germline trimming cut 2 bases from V and 0 bases from J; bases unmatched to any gene: 6. CDR3 length: 18 residues. The CDR3 region is CASSQSGLAIPNTGELFF. CDR3 bases: TGTGCCAGCAGCCAATCGGGACTAGCGATCCCGAACACCGGGGAGCTGTTTTTT.

The gene calls are TRBV10-2 and TRBJ2-5, with 15 bases aligning to TRBD2. CDR1 is WSHSY, CDR2 SAAADI, per germline. The CDR3 covers 19 residues. Trimming removed 0 bases from V and 5 bases from J; junction bases left unmatched: 10. DNA of the CDR3: TGCGCCAGCAGTGAGTCGAAGGGACTAGCGGGAGGCCCCCAGGAGACCCAGTACTTC. Its protein is CASSESKGLAGGPQETQYF.

V usage is TRBV5-1 and J usage is TRBJ2-7, with 7 nucleotides matching TRBD2. This CDR3 contains 15 residues. Germline V gene data show CDR1 as SGHRS and CDR2 as YFSETQ. V trimming: 0 bases; J trimming: 2 bases; junction bases outside the gene matches: 5. This CDR3 is CASSLGASGTYEQYF. In DNA form, the CDR3 reads TGCGCCAGCAGCTTGGGGGCTAGCGGTACCTACGAGCAGTACTTC.

V usage is TRBV7-9 and J usage is TRBJ2-2; D remains unclear. Looked up from germline, CDR1 is SEHNR and CDR2 is FQNEAQ (reference sequence). V gave up 1 base and J gave up 5 bases, with 8 bases separating them. The CDR3 totals 14 residues. The CDR3 region is CASSLVPRTGELFF. CDR3 bases: TGTGCCAGCAGCTTAGTGCCCAGAACCGGGGAGCTGTTTTTT. Full variable domain (missing parts from reference TRBV7-9 and TRBJ2-2): DTGVSQNPRHKITKRGQNVTFRCDPISEHNRLYWYRQTLGQGPEFLTYFQNEAQLEKSRLLSDRFSAERPKGSFSTLEIQRTEQGDSAMYLCASSLVPRTGELFFGEGSRLTVL.

The rearrangement uses TRBV19 and TRBJ2-7, with D tentatively TRBD2 (7 bases). From germline, CDR1 is LNHDA and CDR2 SQIVND (reference sequence). The CDR3 is 11 amino acids. With 8 bases removed from V and 10 bases from J, the gap between germline ends came to 15 bases. CDR3 DNA: TGTGCCAGTGGCACTGGGGGGGGCCAGTACTTC. Its translation is CASGTGGGQYF.

V gene TRBV15 combines with J gene TRBJ2-2, with TRBD2 matching 14 bases. This CDR3 comprises 18 residues. Losses at the gene ends were 3 bases for V and 3 bases for J; bases not matched to a gene: 6. In germline, CDR1 is LNHNV, CDR2 YYDKDF (reference sequence). DNA of the CDR3: TGTGCCACCAGCAGCTTGACTAGCGGGAGGGCCGACACCGGGGAGCTGTTTTTT. It yields the protein CATSSLTSGRADTGELFF. The whole variable domain, remainder taken from reference TRBV15 and TRBJ2-2, is DAMVIQNPRYQVTQFGKPVTLSCSQTLNHNVMYWYQQKSSQAPKLLFHYYDKDFNNEADTPDNFQSRRPNTSFCFLDIRSPGLGDTAMYLCATSSLTSGRADTGELFFGEGSRLTVL.

The chain links TRBV2 to TRBJ1-2; perhaps TRBD1 as D (6 bases). The CDR3 has 14 amino acids. CDR1 and CDR2 (germline): SNHLY, FYNNEI. V was clipped by 10 bases and J by 5 bases, with 20 bases between them. The chain's CDR3 is CATSVWGAEYGYTF. The CDR3 region has the DNA TGTGCCACCTCGGTCTGGGGGGCGGAATATGGCTACACCTTC.

V and J are TRBV7-3 and TRBJ2-3, with D possibly being TRBD1 (6 bases). Between the trimmed V and J ends, which lost 2 bases and 5 bases, there was a span of 11 bases. This CDR3 region has 14 residues. Germline CDR1 is SGHTA and CDR2 is FQGTGA. In DNA, the CDR3 is TGTGCCAGCAGCTTAGGAACAGGGCAAGATACGCAGTATTTT. Translation: CASSLGTGQDTQYF.

This clone showed up just once. V is TRBV28 and J is TRBJ2-3; TRBD1 is a possible D gene (6 bases). The CDR3 loop spans 15 amino acids. Trimming left V 5 bases short and J 2 bases short, with 14 bases between. Germline CDR1 and CDR2: MDHEN and SYDVKM. The CDR3 loop reads CASSNGQPDTDTQYF. CDR3 coding DNA: TGTGCCAGCAGTAATGGACAGCCCGACACAGATACGCAGTATTTT.

The V and J genes are TRBV9 and TRBJ1-1; no firm D call. Looked up from germline, CDR1 is SGDLS and CDR2 is YYNGEE. V was cut by 0 bases and J by 3 bases, with 9 bases left in between. The CDR3 contains 14 residues. CDR3 nucleotide sequence: TGTGCCAGCAGCGTAGGCCCGGGGTACACTGAAGCTTTCTTT. Protein sequence: CASSVGPGYTEAFF. The variable domain in full, with the rest retrieved from reference TRBV9 and TRBJ1-1, is DSGVTQTPKHLITATGQRVTLRCSPRSGDLSVYWYQQSLDQGLQFLIQYYNGEERAKGNILERFSAQQFPDLHSELNLSSLELGDSALYFCASSVGPGYTEAFFGQGTRLTVV.

As to this clone: A junction end diverges from the germline sequence, so it may reflect a read error. The V and J genes are TRBV7-2 and TRBJ2-7; D call uncertain. The CDR3 has 13 residues. Germline loops: CDR1 SGHTA, CDR2 FQGNSA. The CDR3 nucleotides are TGTGCCAGCAGCTTAGCCGGACGGACCCAACAAAACTTC. This encodes CASSLAGRTQQNF.